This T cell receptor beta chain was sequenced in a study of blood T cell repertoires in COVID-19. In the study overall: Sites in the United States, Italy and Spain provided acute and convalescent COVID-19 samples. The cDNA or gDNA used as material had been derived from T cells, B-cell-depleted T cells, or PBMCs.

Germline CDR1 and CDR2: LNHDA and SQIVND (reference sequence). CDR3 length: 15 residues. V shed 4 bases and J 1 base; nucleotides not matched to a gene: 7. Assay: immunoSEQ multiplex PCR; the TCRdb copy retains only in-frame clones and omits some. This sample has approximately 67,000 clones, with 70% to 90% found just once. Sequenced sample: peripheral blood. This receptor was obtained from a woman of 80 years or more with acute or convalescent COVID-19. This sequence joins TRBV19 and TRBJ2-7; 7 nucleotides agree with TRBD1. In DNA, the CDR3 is TGTGCCAGTAGTACCCCTCGGACAGGATCCTACGAGCAGTACTTC. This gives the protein CASSTPRTGSYEQYF.